This T cell receptor beta chain emerged from a study of T cells in Graves' hyperthyroidism and ophthalmopathy. Authors of the study amplified TCR beta CDR3 regions from RNA transcripts. The study used the HTBI primer set for a first-round RT-PCR of the TCR CDR3. From the multiplex PCR reads, TCRdb called clonotypes with MiXCR, one entry per CDR3 protein. The sample holds under 350,000 distinct CDR3 sequences, around 15% seen once. This clonotype appeared many times. The CDR3 length is 15 residues. Germline CDR1 and CDR2: MDHEN and SYDVKM. Trimming took off 3 bases at V and 2 bases at J, with 14 bases between the two ends.

Specimen: blood. The V gene is TRBV28, the J gene TRBJ2-7; D possibly corresponds to TRBD2 (5 bases). This receptor was obtained from a woman in her sixties or seventies with Graves' ophthalmopathy. CDR3 protein: CASSFSGSSPYEQYF. In nucleotides, the CDR3 is TGTGCCAGCAGTTTTAGTGGGAGTTCACCCTACGAGCAGTACTTC.